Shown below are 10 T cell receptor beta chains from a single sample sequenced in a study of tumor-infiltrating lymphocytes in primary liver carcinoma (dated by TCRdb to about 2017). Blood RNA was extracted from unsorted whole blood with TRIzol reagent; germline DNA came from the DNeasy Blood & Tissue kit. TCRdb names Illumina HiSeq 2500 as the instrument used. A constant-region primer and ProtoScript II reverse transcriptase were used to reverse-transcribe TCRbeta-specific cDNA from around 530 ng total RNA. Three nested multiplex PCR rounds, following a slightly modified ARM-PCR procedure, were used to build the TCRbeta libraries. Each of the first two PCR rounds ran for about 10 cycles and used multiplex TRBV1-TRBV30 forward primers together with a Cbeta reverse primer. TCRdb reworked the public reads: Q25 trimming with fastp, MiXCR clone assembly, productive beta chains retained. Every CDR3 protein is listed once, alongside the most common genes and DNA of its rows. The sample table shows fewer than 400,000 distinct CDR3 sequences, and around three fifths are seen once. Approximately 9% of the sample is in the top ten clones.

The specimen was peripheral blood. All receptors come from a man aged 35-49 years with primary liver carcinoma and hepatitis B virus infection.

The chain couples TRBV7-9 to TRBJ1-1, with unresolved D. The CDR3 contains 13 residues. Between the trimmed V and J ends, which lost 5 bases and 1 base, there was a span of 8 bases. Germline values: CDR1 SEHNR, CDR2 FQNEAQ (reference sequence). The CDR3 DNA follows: TGTGCCAGCAGCCAACAGCAGAACACTGAAGCTTTCTTT. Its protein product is CASSQQQNTEAFF.

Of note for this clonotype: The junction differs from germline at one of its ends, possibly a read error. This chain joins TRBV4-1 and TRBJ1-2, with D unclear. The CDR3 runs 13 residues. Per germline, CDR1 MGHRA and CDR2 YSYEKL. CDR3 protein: CASSQVSSYGYIF. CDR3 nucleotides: TGCGCCAGCAGCCAAGTCTCCAGCTATGGCTACATCTTC.

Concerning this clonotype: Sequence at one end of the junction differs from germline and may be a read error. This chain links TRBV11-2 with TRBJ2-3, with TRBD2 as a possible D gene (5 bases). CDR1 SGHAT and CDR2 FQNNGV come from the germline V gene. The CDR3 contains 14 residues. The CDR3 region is CANRAAESTDTQYF. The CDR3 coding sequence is TGTGCCAACCGAGCAGCGGAAAGCACAGATACACAGTATTTT. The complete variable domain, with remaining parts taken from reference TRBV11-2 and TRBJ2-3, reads EAGVAQSPRYKIIEKRQSVAFWCNPISGHATLYWYQQILGQGPKLLIQFQNNGVVDDSQLPKDRFSAERLKGVDSTLKIQPAKLEDSAVYLCANRAAESTDTQYFGPGTRLTVL.

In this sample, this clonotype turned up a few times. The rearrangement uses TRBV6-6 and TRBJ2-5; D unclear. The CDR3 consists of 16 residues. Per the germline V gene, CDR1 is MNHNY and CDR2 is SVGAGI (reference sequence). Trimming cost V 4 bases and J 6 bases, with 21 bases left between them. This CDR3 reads CASSSHNTSHWQTQYF. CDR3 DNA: TGTGCCAGCAGTTCCCACAATACGTCGCACTGGCAGACCCAGTACTTC.

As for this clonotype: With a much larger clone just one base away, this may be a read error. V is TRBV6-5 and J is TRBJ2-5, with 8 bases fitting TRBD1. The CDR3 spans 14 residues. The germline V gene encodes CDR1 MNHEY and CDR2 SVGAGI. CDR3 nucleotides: TGTGCCAACAGTCACAGGGGGTACCAAGAGACCCAGTACTTC. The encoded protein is CANSHRGYQETQYF.

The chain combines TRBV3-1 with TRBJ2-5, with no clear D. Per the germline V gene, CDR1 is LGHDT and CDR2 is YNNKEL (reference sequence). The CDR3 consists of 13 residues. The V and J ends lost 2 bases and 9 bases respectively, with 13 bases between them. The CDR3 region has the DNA TGTGCCAGCAGCCAAAACAATTTCGAGCCCCAGTACTTC. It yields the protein CASSQNNFEPQYF.

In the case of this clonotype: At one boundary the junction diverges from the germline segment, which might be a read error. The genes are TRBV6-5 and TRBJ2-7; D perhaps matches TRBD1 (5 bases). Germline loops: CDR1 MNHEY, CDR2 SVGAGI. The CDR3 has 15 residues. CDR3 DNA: TGTGCCAGCAGTTACCCGCCCCAGGGTGGCTTCGAGCCGTACTTC. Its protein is CASSYPPQGGFEPYF.

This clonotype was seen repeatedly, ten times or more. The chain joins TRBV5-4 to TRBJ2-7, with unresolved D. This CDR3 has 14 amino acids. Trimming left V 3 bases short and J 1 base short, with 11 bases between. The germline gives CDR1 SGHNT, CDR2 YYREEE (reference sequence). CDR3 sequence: CASSSVRRSYEQYF. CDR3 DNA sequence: TGTGCCAGCAGCTCAGTTAGAAGGTCCTACGAGCAGTACTTC.

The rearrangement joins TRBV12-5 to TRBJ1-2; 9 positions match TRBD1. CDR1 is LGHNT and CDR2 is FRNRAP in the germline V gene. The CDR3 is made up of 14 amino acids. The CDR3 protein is CVSSSSQGAYGYTF. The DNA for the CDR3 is TGTGTCAGCAGTTCTTCACAGGGGGCCTATGGCTACACCTTC.

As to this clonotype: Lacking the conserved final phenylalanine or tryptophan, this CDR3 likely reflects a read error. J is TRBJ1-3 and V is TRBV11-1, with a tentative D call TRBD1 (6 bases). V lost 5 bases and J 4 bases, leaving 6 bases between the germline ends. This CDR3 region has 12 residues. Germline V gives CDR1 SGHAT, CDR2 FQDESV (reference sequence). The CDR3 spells CASSQGGNTIYL. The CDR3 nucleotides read TGTGCCAGCAGCCAGGGGGGAAACACCATATATCTT.